This TCR beta chain was recorded in a study of T-cell reconstitution after alpha-beta-depleted transplantation in children. General study points: Some patients showed high day-60 TCRbeta diversity, which derived from surviving recipient T cells and thymic progenitors.

On this clonotype: The antigen is undetermined.

Library preparation (for TCRbeta) was performed with unique molecular identifiers. TCRdb reprocessed the PCR reads via MiXCR and lists one record per CDR3 protein. The repertoire has about 640,000 distinct CDR3 sequences, approximately 13% of them found once; the top ten carry around 2.2%. This CDR3 region has 16 residues. Germline CDR1 LGHNA, CDR2 YNFKEQ. V trimming: 2 bases; J trimming: 7 bases; junction bases outside the gene matches: 10. The TCR comes from a male patient aged 10 to 17 who had a stem cell transplant for acute myeloid leukemia, so the T cells may come from the graft donor. The sequenced sample was PBMCs, mostly from graft donor cells, obtained 360 days after TCRalphabeta/CD19-depleted stem cell transplant. The rearrangement links TRBV4-2 to TRBJ1-5; 8 bases fit TRBD1. Here the CDR3 DNA reads TGTGCCAGCAGCCAACCGACAGGGGCCCTCGGGCAGCCCCAGCATTTT. Translating it yields CASSQPTGALGQPQHF.